The 9 T cell receptor beta chains reported below all come from one sample, sequenced in a study of Graves' ophthalmopathy and Graves' hyperthyroidism. For repertoire sequencing, the TCR beta CDR3 regions were amplified from RNA transcripts. Second-round multiplex PCR came after first-round RT-PCR with HTBI primers. TCRdb reprocessed the multiplex PCR reads via MiXCR and lists one record per CDR3 protein. The sample carries 600,000 to 700,000 distinct CDR3 sequences, roughly 41% recorded once. The sequenced sample was peripheral blood. Receptors originate from an adult man with Graves' ophthalmopathy.

This clonotype was found many times. The chain carries TRBV29-1 and TRBJ2-7; D uncertain. Trimming shortened V by 4 bases and J by 0 bases, and 7 bases separated the two germline ends. CDR1 is SQVTM, CDR2 ANQGSEA, per germline. The CDR3 is 12 amino acids. DNA for the CDR3: TGCAGCGTTGTGACTGGCTCCTACGAGCAGTACTTC. It encodes CSVVTGSYEQYF.

This chain connects TRBV9 to TRBJ2-2; the match to TRBD2 covers 14 bases. CDR1 and CDR2 (germline): SGDLS, YYNGEE. The CDR3 has 17 residues. V lost 2 bases and J lost 3; bases outside the gene matches: 3. CDR3 sequence (DNA): TGTGCCAGCAGCGTGGGGACTAGCGGGAGCCACACCGGGGAGCTGTTTTTT. Translating gives CASSVGTSGSHTGELFF.

This clonotype has at least ten counts. This chain joins TRBV19 and TRBJ2-7; TRBD1 agrees at 7 bases. The length of the CDR3 is 12 residues. Germline assignment: CDR1 LNHDA and CDR2 SQIVND (reference sequence). V was clipped by 9 bases and J by 6 bases; unmatched bases: 8. The DNA for the CDR3 is TGTGCCAGCAGCTCGACAGGGCGCGAGCAGTACTTC. Its translation: CASSSTGREQYF.

V and J are TRBV7-2 and TRBJ1-6, with D unclear. This CDR3 spans 13 amino acids. The V end was cut by 5 bases, the J end by 13 bases, with 15 bases between. Germline lookup yields CDR1 SGHTA and CDR2 FQGNSA. CDR3 protein: CASSEGGGQPLHF. In DNA, the CDR3 is TGTGCCAGCAGCGAGGGTGGTGGGCAGCCCCTCCACTTT.

This clonotype was observed once. Germline and junction disagree at one end, which may indicate a read error. V gene TRBV5-6 combines with J gene TRBJ2-6; TRBD1 matches 9 bases. The CDR3 length is 16 residues. CDR1 SGHDT and CDR2 YYEEEE come from the germline V gene. CDR3 in amino acids: CASGGTGLTGANVPTF. In nucleotides, the CDR3 is TGTGCCAGCGGGGGGACAGGGCTCACTGGGGCCAACGTCCCGACTTTC.

In its sample, this clonotype was seen a few times. The CDR3 DNA follows: TGTGCCAGCAGCTTAGTTAGCGCGACCGGGGAGCTGTTTTTT. Protein product: CASSLVSATGELFF. V usage is TRBV7-2 and J usage is TRBJ2-2; maybe TRBD2 (5 bases). This CDR3 spans 14 amino acids. Germline V gene data show CDR1 as SGHTA and CDR2 as FQGNSA. V was cut by 1 base and J by 5 bases, with 8 bases left in between.

The CDR3 reads CAWNVSMNTEAFF. DNA for the CDR3: TGTGCCTGGAATGTATCTATGAACACTGAAGCTTTCTTT. This chain uses TRBV30 with TRBJ1-1, with D unresolved. CDR3 length equals 13 residues. The germline V gene has CDR1 GTSNPN and CDR2 SVGIG (reference sequence). With 4 bases removed from V and 0 bases from J, the gap between germline ends came to 9 bases.

The chain uses TRBV29-1 and TRBJ1-1; 7 nucleotides agree with TRBD1. Per the germline V gene, CDR1 is SQVTM and CDR2 is ANQGSEA. V shed 6 bases, J shed 2 bases, and the junction held 12 bases outside the gene matches. The CDR3 is 15 amino acids. The CDR3 DNA reads as TGCAGCGTCCTAACAGGGGCATGGGACAACACTGAAGCTTTCTTT. It encodes CSVLTGAWDNTEAFF.

On this clonotype: At one of its ends the junction is not consistent with the germline gene, which may arise from a read error. The chain couples TRBV4-1 to TRBJ1-2; TRBD1 might be the D (5 bases). CDR3 length: 14 residues. Germline CDR1 and CDR2: MGHRA and YSYEKL. The CDR3 loop is CASSQGRQPYGYTF. The CDR3 DNA reads as TGTGCCAGCAGCCAAGGTCGACAGCCCTATGGCTACACCTTC.